Listed here is a single T cell receptor beta chain. Stated time point: baseline, week 1 (first vaccination visit). Treatment of the sample: pre-vaccination baseline after standard-of-care therapy. Libraries were prepared by immunoSEQ multiplex PCR; TCRdb keeps only in-frame clonotypes and omits some of them. This table holds roughly 99,000 clones, 80% to 90% found once. This specimen belongs to a study of a mutant IDH1 vaccine in newly diagnosed glioma. With V trimmed by 0 bases and J by 4 bases, 1 base remained unmatched. Per the germline V gene, CDR1 is MNHNS and CDR2 is SASEGT. This CDR3 comprises 15 residues.

This material consisted of PBMCs, taken from a glioma patient treated with radiotherapy, temozolomide or both. The chain joins TRBV6-1 to TRBJ2-1; 9 nucleotides match TRBD2. This TCR came from a woman between 45 and 65 years old with glioma. The CDR3 nucleotides read TGTGCCAGCAGTGAAGCGAGCGGGGGGTACAATGAGCAGTTCTTC. It encodes CASSEASGGYNEQFF.